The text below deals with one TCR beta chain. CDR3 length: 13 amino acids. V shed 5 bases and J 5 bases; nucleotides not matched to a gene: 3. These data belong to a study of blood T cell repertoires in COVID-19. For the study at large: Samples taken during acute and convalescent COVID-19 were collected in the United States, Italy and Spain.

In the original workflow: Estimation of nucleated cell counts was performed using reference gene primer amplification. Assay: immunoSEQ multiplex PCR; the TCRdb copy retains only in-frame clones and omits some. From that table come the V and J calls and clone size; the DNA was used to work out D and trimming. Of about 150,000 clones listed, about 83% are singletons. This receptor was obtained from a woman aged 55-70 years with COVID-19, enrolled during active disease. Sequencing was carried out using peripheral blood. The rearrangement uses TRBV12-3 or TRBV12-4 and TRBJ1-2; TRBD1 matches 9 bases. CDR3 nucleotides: TGTGCCAGCAGTCGACAGGGGGAGTATGGCTACACCTTC. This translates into CASSRQGEYGYTF.